Below, 29 T cell receptor beta chains from the same sample are listed, as sequenced in a study of shared clonotypes between healthy human individuals (dated by TCRdb to about 2020). Library construction relied on the immunoSEQ multiplex PCR assay. What TCRdb holds here is the immuneACCESS table cut down to in-frame rearrangements. Part of the clones is not present; checked against another copy, under half of the missing clones reflect an unresolved V gene, and the others are unexplained. Present in this sample are more than 900,000 clones, about 80% of which were seen just once. The ten largest clonotypes hold 0.5% to 0.65% of the sample. The sequencing sample was made of memory CD4+ T cells from PBMCs. What this sample's cell subset or site label stands for: CD45RA-negative fraction. These TCRs come from a man between 18 and 35 years old in good health. Some clones in this sample may be carry-over from other donors' samples.

As for this clone: The same CDR3 is also encoded by other DNA sequences in this sample. The chain joins TRBV5-1 to TRBJ2-1; 11 bases align to TRBD2. Germline V gene data show CDR1 as SGHRS and CDR2 as YFSETQ. This CDR3 is 15 amino acids long. V shed 2 bases, J shed 4 bases, and the junction held 2 bases outside the gene matches. The CDR3 DNA is TGCGCCAGCAGCTTACTAGCGGGGGCTTACAATGAGCAGTTCTTC. The encoded protein is CASSLLAGAYNEQFF.

The chain couples TRBV30 to TRBJ1-3, with a possible D match to TRBD1 (5 bases). V lost 5 bases to trimming and J lost 2 bases, with 10 bases between them. Germline CDR1 and CDR2: GTSNPN and SVGIG (reference sequence). This CDR3 has 13 amino acids. The CDR3 DNA reads TGTGCCTGGTCCAGGGAAGCTGGAAACACCATATATTTT. Protein: CAWSREAGNTIYF.

Of note for this clone: The same CDR3 also results from other DNA sequences found in this sample. The rearrangement links TRBV18 to TRBJ1-5; 7 bases match TRBD1. The CDR3 spans 13 residues. Germline CDR1 reads KGHSH; CDR2 reads LQKENI. V lost 6 bases and J lost 5; bases outside the gene matches: 4. For the CDR3, the DNA is TGTGCCAGCTCCCAAGGACAGGATCAGCCCCAGCATTTT. Its protein is CASSQGQDQPQHF.

Here the CDR3 DNA reads TGTGCCAGCAACGACGACAGGTACACAGATACGCAGTATTTT. This translates into CASNDDRYTDTQYF. This sequence joins TRBV6-5 and TRBJ2-3, with a tentative D call TRBD1 (6 bases). Germline CDR1 and CDR2: MNHEY and SVGAGI. The CDR3 totals 14 residues. Between the trimmed V and J ends, which lost 7 bases and 2 bases, there was a span of 13 bases.

This clone was detected only once. The chain links TRBV21-1 to TRBJ2-1; TRBD1 is taken as the D call from the table, unchecked against the DNA. TRBV21-1 is an annotated pseudogene. CDR3 length equals 16 residues. The CDR3 loop is CASSKVTGASYNEQFF. Here the CDR3 DNA reads TGTGCCAGCAGCAAAGTAACAGGGGCTTCCTACAATGAGCAGTTCTTC.

This clone was seen just once. This chain joins TRBV29-1 and TRBJ1-1; no firm D call. Germline V gene data show CDR1 as SQVTM and CDR2 as ANQGSEA. The CDR3 is 13 amino acids. Trimming took off 2 bases at V and 1 base at J, with 8 bases between the two ends. The CDR3 here is CSVENSQNTEAFF. DNA for the CDR3: TGCAGCGTTGAAAATAGCCAGAACACTGAAGCTTTCTTT.

The J gene is TRBJ1-5, the V gene TRBV6-1; 10 bases agree with TRBD1. CDR3 length: 14 amino acids. In germline, CDR1 is MNHNS, CDR2 SASEGT. J gave up 2 bases and V 7 bases, and 2 bases lay outside the gene matches. CDR3 in amino acids: CASIGTGGNQPQHF. CDR3 coding DNA: TGTGCCAGCATTGGGACAGGGGGCAATCAGCCCCAGCATTTT.

V is TRBV11-3 and J is TRBJ2-3, with D unclear. The CDR3 has 12 amino acids. Germline CDR1 SGHNT, CDR2 YENEEA. V dropped 1 base and J dropped 4 bases, with 3 bases sitting between them. CDR3: CASSLGSDTQYF. CDR3 in DNA: TGTGCCAGCAGCTTAGGGTCAGATACGCAGTATTTT.

V and J are TRBV12-5 and TRBJ2-2, with a possible D match to TRBD2 (5 bases). The germline V gene encodes CDR1 LGHNT and CDR2 FRNRAP. CDR3 length: 16 residues. Trimming took 4 bases from V and 3 from J, leaving 15 bases between them. The CDR3 DNA follows: TGTGCTAGTGGTTCCCTGGCGGGCCGATACACCGGGGAGCTGTTTTTT. Its translation is CASGSLAGRYTGELFF.

The V gene is TRBV6-5, the J gene TRBJ2-7; no clear D gene. Germline V CDR1 and CDR2: MNHEY, SVGAGI. V was cut by 7 bases and J by 5 bases, with 12 bases left in between. The CDR3 length is 12 residues. CDR3 nucleotides: TGTGCCAGCAATAGAAATGGGCACGAGCAGTACTTC. Amino acid sequence: CASNRNGHEQYF.

This chain uses TRBV12-5 with TRBJ2-2; the D gene is possibly TRBD2 (5 bases). CDR1 is LGHNT, CDR2 FRNRAP, per germline. The V end was cut by 7 bases, the J end by 3 bases, with 12 bases between. The CDR3 runs 14 residues. CDR3 protein: CASAPREYTGELFF. The CDR3 nucleotides read TGTGCTAGTGCCCCGAGGGAGTACACCGGGGAGCTGTTTTTT.

The table lists this clone with a few counts. The V and J genes are TRBV18 and TRBJ2-7, with D possibly matching TRBD2 (6 bases). Germline V gene sequence: CDR1 KGHSH, CDR2 LQKENI. Trimming removed 4 bases at V and 7 bases at J, with 17 bases between. The CDR3 runs 14 residues. The DNA for the CDR3 is TGTGCCAGCTCACACTCACGGGGGAGCGGGGAGCAGTACTTC. Its protein product is CASSHSRGSGEQYF.

There are many counts of this clone. The CDR3 region is CAISDGTRAADTQYF. The CDR3 DNA reads TGTGCCATCAGTGATGGGACTAGAGCGGCAGATACGCAGTATTTT. This chain uses TRBV10-3 with TRBJ2-3; 8 nucleotides line up with TRBD2. The V and J ends lost 3 bases and 4 bases, in that order; junction bases with no gene match: 6. The V gene's germline CDR1 is ENHRY and CDR2 SYGVKD. CDR3 length: 15 residues.

The CDR3 DNA is TGTGCCAGCTCACCGGCGTTTAGTGGGACGCCAGTGAACACTGAAGCTTTCTTT. This encodes CASSPAFSGTPVNTEAFF. J is TRBJ1-1 and V is TRBV18; TRBD1 might be the D (5 bases). V lost 3 bases and J 0 bases, leaving 20 bases between the germline ends. The CDR3 length is 18 residues. Germline values: CDR1 KGHSH, CDR2 LQKENI.

The gene calls are TRBV11-2 and TRBJ2-3; 12 bases fit TRBD1. This CDR3 region has 17 residues. Germline V gene sequence: CDR1 SGHAT, CDR2 FQNNGV. V was pared by 2 bases and J by 6 bases, with 9 bases of the junction left unmatched. The CDR3 loop is CASSLIAGQGAGDTQYF. The CDR3 bases are TGTGCCAGCAGCTTAATCGCGGGACAGGGGGCTGGGGATACGCAGTATTTT.

V gene TRBV28 combines with J gene TRBJ1-2; D is undetermined. Looked up from germline, CDR1 is MDHEN and CDR2 is SYDVKM. This CDR3 is 13 amino acids long. The ends were cut back, 7 bases at V and 4 bases at J, with 13 bases in the middle. The CDR3: CASTDTSSYGYTF. The CDR3 DNA reads as TGTGCCAGCACTGACACCTCCTCCTATGGCTACACCTTC.

Turning to this clone: The same CDR3 arises from other DNA sequences in this sample as well. The chain employs TRBV29-1 and TRBJ2-1, with D tentatively TRBD2 (5 bases). Germline CDR1 is SQVTM and CDR2 is ANQGSEA. Between the trimmed V and J ends, which lost 3 bases and 5 bases, there was a span of 11 bases. The CDR3 is made up of 13 amino acids. The CDR3 coding sequence is TGCAGCGTTGATGGCGGGCCCAACAATGAGCAGTTCTTC. The encoded protein is CSVDGGPNNEQFF.

This chain links TRBV5-4 with TRBJ2-5; D not resolved. Trimming shortened V by 4 bases and J by 6 bases, and 13 bases separated the two germline ends. The germline V gene encodes CDR1 SGHNT and CDR2 YYREEE (reference sequence). The CDR3 consists of 13 residues. DNA of the CDR3: TGTGCCAGCAGCCTGGGGTCCACGCAGACCCAGTACTTC. As protein: CASSLGSTQTQYF.

To note about this clone: Other DNA sequences in the sample encode the same CDR3. The rearrangement joins TRBV5-1 to TRBJ1-1; no clear D gene. Germline V CDR1 and CDR2: SGHRS, YFSETQ. Trimming removed 0 bases from V and 2 bases from J, with 8 bases in between. This CDR3 has 14 amino acids. This chain's CDR3 is CASSLVPGNTEAFF. CDR3 bases: TGCGCCAGCAGCTTGGTCCCGGGCAACACTGAAGCTTTCTTT.

The V and J genes are TRBV4-2 and TRBJ2-1, with no clear D. V dropped 0 bases and J dropped 9 bases, with 12 bases sitting between them. There are 14 residues in the CDR3. Per germline, CDR1 LGHNA and CDR2 YNFKEQ. CDR3 in amino acids: CASSQEPLSGEQFF. CDR3 coding DNA: TGTGCCAGCAGCCAAGAACCTTTGTCGGGTGAGCAGTTCTTC.

The chain links TRBV7-9 to TRBJ2-5; 8 nucleotides align to TRBD2. Trimming cost V 4 bases and J 1 base; bases outside gene matches: 5. The CDR3 sequence is 15 residues long. In germline, CDR1 is SEHNR, CDR2 FQNEAQ (reference sequence). This CDR3 is CASSSPREGQETQYF. Here the CDR3 DNA reads TGTGCCAGCAGCTCCCCCCGGGAGGGCCAAGAGACCCAGTACTTC.

The chain combines TRBV2 with TRBJ2-1; the D is unclear. The length of the CDR3 is 14 residues. In germline, CDR1 is SNHLY, CDR2 FYNNEI. The germline V and J ends were trimmed by 5 bases and 7 bases, with 15 bases remaining between them. This CDR3 is CASSRIRSPNEQFF. In DNA, the CDR3 is TGTGCCAGCAGTAGGATCCGTAGCCCTAATGAGCAGTTCTTC.

This clone was counted a single time. The J gene is TRBJ2-7, the V gene TRBV5-1; TRBD1 aligns across 11 bases. CDR1 and CDR2 from the germline V gene are SGHRS and YFSETQ. The CDR3 is 15 residues long. After removal of 4 bases from V and 6 bases from J, the junction contained 9 bases not matched to a gene. The DNA for the CDR3 is TGCGCCAGCAGCCCGGACGGGACAGGGGGGTCCGAGCAGTACTTC. Amino acid sequence: CASSPDGTGGSEQYF.

The chain employs TRBV5-1 and TRBJ2-1; D might be TRBD1 or TRBD2, each matching 5 bases. This CDR3 region has 15 residues. The germline CDR1 and CDR2 sequences are SGHRS and YFSETQ. The V end lost 4 bases, the J end lost 5 bases, and 16 bases lay between the germline ends. CDR3 amino acids: CASSAGTSLDNEQFF. DNA for the CDR3: TGCGCCAGCAGCGCCGGGACCTCTCTTGACAATGAGCAGTTCTTC.

This chain connects TRBV9 to TRBJ2-3; D is unclear. V dropped 0 bases and J dropped 11 bases, with 13 bases sitting between them. The CDR3 is 13 residues long. Looked up from germline, CDR1 is SGDLS and CDR2 is YYNGEE. The CDR3 nucleotides are TGTGCCAGCAGCGTAGCGCTCCATTCCCGGCAGTATTTT. Protein product: CASSVALHSRQYF.

The chain uses TRBV27 and TRBJ2-3, with TRBD2 matching over 7 bases. V lost 2 bases, J lost 5 bases, and 4 bases stayed unmatched. The CDR3 runs to 14 residues. The germline CDR1 and CDR2 sequences are MNHEY and SMNVEV (reference sequence). Here the CDR3 reads CASSLGTKKDTQYF. CDR3 DNA: TGTGCCAGCAGTTTAGGGACTAAGAAAGATACGCAGTATTTT.

The chain is built from TRBV7-3 and TRBJ2-1; 10 bases are a match to TRBD2. After removal of 5 bases from V and 4 bases from J, the junction contained 5 bases not matched to a gene. The CDR3 has 15 amino acids. Germline values: CDR1 SGHTA, CDR2 FQGTGA. The CDR3 coding sequence is TGTGCCAGCAGCCGACTAGCGGGCGGATACAATGAGCAGTTCTTC. It is translated as CASSRLAGGYNEQFF. Full variable domain (remainder filled in from reference TRBV7-3 and TRBJ2-1): GAGVSQTPSNKVTEKGKYVELRCDPISGHTALYWYRQSLGQGPEFLIYFQGTGAADDSGLPNDRFFAVRPEGSVSTLKIQRTERGDSAVYLCASSRLAGGYNEQFFGPGTRLTVL.

The V gene is TRBV2, the J gene TRBJ2-5; 7 nucleotides align to TRBD1. The CDR3 loop spans 13 amino acids. Germline V CDR1 and CDR2: SNHLY, FYNNEI. Trimming took 6 bases from V and 14 from J; bases not matched to a gene: 15. The CDR3 DNA is TGTGCCAGCAGGACTGAATTCGACAGGGCCCCTTACTTC. As protein: CASRTEFDRAPYF. Drawing the rest from reference TRBV2 and TRBJ2-5, the complete variable domain is EPEVTQTPSHQVTQMGQEVILRCVPISNHLYFYWYRQILGQKVEFLVSFYNNEISEKSEIFDDQFSVERPDGSNFTLKIRSTKLEDSAMYFCASRTEFDRAPYFGPGTRLLVL.

The chain couples TRBV7-9 to TRBJ2-7, with D tentatively TRBD2 (5 bases). Per germline, CDR1 SEHNR and CDR2 FQNEAQ (reference sequence). This CDR3 has 14 amino acids. Trimming left V 3 bases short and J 6 bases short, with 15 bases between. CDR3 region: CASSFYSRGGEQYF. CDR3 bases: TGTGCCAGCAGCTTCTACTCGCGCGGAGGCGAGCAGTACTTC.